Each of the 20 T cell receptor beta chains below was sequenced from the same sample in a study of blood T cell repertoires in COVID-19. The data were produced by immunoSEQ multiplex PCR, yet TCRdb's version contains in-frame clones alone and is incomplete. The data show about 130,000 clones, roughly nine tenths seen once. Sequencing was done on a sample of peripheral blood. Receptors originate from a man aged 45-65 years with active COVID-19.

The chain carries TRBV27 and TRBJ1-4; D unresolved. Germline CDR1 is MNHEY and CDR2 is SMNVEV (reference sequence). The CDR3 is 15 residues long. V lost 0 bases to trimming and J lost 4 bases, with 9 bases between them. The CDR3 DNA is TGTGCCAGCAGTTTATCGACTGGTAGTAATGAAAAACTGTTTTTT. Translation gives CASSLSTGSNEKLFF.

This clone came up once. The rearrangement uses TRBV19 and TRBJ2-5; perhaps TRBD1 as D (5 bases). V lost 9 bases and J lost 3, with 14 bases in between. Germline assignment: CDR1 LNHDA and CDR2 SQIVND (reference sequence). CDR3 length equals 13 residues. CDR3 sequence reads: CASSGRVEETQYF. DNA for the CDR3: TGTGCCAGCTCCGGCAGGGTCGAAGAGACCCAGTACTTC.

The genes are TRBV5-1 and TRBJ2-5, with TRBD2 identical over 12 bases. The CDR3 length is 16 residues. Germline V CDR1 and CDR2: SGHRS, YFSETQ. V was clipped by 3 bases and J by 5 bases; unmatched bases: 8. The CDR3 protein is CASSSGLAGSGETQYF. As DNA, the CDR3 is TGCGCCAGCAGCTCCGGACTAGCGGGGTCCGGGGAGACCCAGTACTTC.

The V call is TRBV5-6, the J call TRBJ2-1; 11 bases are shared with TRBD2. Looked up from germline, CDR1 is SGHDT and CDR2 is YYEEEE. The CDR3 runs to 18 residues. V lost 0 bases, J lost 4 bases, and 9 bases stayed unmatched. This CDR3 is CASSLGISGRAGYNEQFF. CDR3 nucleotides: TGTGCCAGCAGCTTGGGGATTAGCGGGAGGGCAGGGTACAATGAGCAGTTCTTC.

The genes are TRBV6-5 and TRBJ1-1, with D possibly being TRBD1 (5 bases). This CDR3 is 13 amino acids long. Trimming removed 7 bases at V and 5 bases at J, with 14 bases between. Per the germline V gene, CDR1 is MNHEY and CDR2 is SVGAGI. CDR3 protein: CASNKGMETEAFF. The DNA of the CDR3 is TGTGCCAGCAACAAGGGGATGGAAACTGAAGCTTTCTTT.

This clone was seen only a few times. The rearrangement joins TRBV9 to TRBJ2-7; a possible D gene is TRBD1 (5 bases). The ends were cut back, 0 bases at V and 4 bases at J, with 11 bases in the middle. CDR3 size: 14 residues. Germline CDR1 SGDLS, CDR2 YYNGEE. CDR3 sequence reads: CASSVAGIGYEQYF. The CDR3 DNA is TGTGCCAGCAGCGTAGCAGGGATAGGGTACGAGCAGTACTTC.

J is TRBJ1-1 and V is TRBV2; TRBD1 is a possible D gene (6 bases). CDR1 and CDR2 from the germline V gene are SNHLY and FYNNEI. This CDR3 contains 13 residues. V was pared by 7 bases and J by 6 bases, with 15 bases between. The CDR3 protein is CASTPGQYSEAFF. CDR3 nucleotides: TGTGCCAGCACCCCAGGACAGTACTCTGAAGCTTTCTTT. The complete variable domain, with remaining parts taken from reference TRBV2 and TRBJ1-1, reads EPEVTQTPSHQVTQMGQEVILRCVPISNHLYFYWYRQILGQKVEFLVSFYNNEISEKSEIFDDQFSVERPDGSNFTLKIRSTKLEDSAMYFCASTPGQYSEAFFGQGTRLTVV.

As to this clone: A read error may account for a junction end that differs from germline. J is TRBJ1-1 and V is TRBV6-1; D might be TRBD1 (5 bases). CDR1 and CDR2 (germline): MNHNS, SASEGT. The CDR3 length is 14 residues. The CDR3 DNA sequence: TGTGCCAGCAGTGAATCTCGGGGGAACTCTGAAGCTTTCTTT. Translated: CASSESRGNSEAFF.

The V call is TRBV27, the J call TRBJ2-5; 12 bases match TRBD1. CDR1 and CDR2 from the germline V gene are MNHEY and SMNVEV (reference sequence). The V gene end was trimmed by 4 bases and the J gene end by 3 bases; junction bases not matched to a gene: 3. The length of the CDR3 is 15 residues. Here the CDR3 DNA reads TGTGCCAGCAGTTGGGGGACAGGGGGCAAAGAGACCCAGTACTTC. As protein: CASSWGTGGKETQYF.

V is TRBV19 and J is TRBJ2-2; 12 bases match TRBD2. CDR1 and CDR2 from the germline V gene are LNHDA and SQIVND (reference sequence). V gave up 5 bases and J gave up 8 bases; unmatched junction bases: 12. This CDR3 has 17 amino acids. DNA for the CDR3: TGTGCCAGTAGTTTTCCCCGACTAGCGGGAGAATCTGGGGAGCTGTTTTTT. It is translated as CASSFPRLAGESGELFF.

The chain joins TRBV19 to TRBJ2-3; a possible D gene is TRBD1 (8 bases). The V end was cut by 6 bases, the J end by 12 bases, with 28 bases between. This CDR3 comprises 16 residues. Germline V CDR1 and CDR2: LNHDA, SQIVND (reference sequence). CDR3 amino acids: CASSNRGQGGREYQYF. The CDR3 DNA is TGTGCCAGTAGCAACAGAGGACAGGGAGGGCGGGAATATCAGTATTTT.

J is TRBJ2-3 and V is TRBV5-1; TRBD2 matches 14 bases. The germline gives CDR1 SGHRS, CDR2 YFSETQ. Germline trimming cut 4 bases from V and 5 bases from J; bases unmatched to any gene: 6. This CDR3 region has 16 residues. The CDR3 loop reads CASSPTSGGAGDTQYF. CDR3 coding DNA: TGCGCCAGCAGCCCGACTAGCGGGGGGGCCGGAGATACGCAGTATTTT.

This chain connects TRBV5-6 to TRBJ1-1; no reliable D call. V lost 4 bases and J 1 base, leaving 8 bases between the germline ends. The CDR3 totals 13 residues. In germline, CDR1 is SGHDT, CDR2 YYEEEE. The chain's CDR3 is CASSRLRNTEAFF. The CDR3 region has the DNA TGTGCCAGCAGCCGACTGCGGAACACTGAAGCTTTCTTT. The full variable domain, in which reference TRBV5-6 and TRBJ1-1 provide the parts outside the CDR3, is DAGVTQSPTHLIKTRGQQVTLRCSPKSGHDTVSWYQQALGQGPQFIFQYYEEEERQRGNFPDRFSGHQFPNYSSELNVNALLLGDSALYLCASSRLRNTEAFFGQGTRLTVV.

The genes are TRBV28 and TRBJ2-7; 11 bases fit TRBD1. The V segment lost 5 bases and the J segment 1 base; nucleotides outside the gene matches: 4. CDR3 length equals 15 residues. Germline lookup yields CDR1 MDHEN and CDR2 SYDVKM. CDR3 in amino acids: CASSPGQGGSYEQYF. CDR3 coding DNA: TGTGCCAGCAGTCCGGGACAGGGGGGTTCCTACGAGCAGTACTTC.

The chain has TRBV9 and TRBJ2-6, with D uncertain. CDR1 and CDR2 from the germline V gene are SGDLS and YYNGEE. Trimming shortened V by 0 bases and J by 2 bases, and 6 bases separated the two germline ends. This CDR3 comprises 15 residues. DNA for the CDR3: TGTGCCAGCAGCGTAGCTACGACTGGGGCCAACGTCCTGACTTTC. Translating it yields CASSVATTGANVLTF.

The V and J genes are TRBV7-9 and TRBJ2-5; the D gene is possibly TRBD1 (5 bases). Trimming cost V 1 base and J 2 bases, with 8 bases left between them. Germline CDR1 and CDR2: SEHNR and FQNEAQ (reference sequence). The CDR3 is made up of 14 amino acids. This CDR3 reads CASSLGGAQETQYF. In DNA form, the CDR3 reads TGTGCCAGCAGCTTAGGTGGGGCTCAAGAGACCCAGTACTTC. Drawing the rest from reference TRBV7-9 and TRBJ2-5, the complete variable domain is DTGVSQNPRHKITKRGQNVTFRCDPISEHNRLYWYRQTLGQGPEFLTYFQNEAQLEKSRLLSDRFSAERPKGSFSTLEIQRTEQGDSAMYLCASSLGGAQETQYFGPGTRLLVL.

The CDR3 region has the DNA TGTGCCAGTAGAACTCTAGCGGGATCCACAGATACGCAGTATTTT. This encodes CASRTLAGSTDTQYF. The rearrangement joins TRBV19 to TRBJ2-3; 9 nucleotides agree with TRBD2. Germline assignment: CDR1 LNHDA and CDR2 SQIVND (reference sequence). The trim removed 6 bases at V and 2 bases at J, leaving 6 bases unmatched. The CDR3 contains 15 residues.

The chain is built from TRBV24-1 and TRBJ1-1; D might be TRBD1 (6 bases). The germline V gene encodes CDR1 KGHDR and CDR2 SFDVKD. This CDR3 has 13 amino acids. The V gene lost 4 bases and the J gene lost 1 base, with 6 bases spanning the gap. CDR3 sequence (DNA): TGTGCCACCAGTGAGACAGGGAACACTGAAGCTTTCTTT. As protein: CATSETGNTEAFF.

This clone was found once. CDR3 sequence (DNA): TGTGCCACCTTCTCGTGGGGGACTAGCGGGAGATACACCGGGGAGCTGTTTTTT. As protein: CATFSWGTSGRYTGELFF. The V gene is TRBV19, the J gene TRBJ2-2; 14 bases agree with TRBD2. The CDR3 is 18 amino acids. The junction had 13 bases not matched to a gene; V was cut back by 10 bases and J by 3 bases. CDR1 LNHDA and CDR2 SQIVND come from the germline V gene (reference sequence).

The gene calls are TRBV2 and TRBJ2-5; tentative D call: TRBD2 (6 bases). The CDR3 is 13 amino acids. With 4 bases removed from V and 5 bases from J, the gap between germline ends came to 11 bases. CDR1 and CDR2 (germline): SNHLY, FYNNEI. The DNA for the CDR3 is TGTGCCAGCAGTGGACTAGAGGGGGAGACCCAGTACTTC. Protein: CASSGLEGETQYF. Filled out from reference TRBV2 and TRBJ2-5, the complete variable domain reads EPEVTQTPSHQVTQMGQEVILRCVPISNHLYFYWYRQILGQKVEFLVSFYNNEISEKSEIFDDQFSVERPDGSNFTLKIRSTKLEDSAMYFCASSGLEGETQYFGPGTRLLVL.